This TCR beta chain was retrieved from a study of CD8 T cells in Susac syndrome. General study results and limits: The study's TCR sequencing and HLA analysis covered a relatively small number of individuals, and the study acknowledged this.

Sequencing targeted TCR beta in T cells from blood (CD8+ and CD4+). TEMRA cells were FACS-enriched, while CD8+ and CD4+ T cells were negatively isolated. The authors reverse transcribed roughly 0.5 to 1 ug RNA with random hexamers. Coverage of TCR beta CDR3 amplification by immunoSEQ multiplex PCR extended to 54 Vbeta and 13 Jbeta. Each CDR3 protein is one row after TCRdb ran MiXCR on the immunoSEQ multiplex PCR reads. The sample shows some 200,000 distinct CDR3 sequences, less than 95% of them seen only once. Germline assignment: CDR1 GTSNPN and CDR2 SVGIG (reference sequence). V was trimmed by 4 bases and J by 4 bases, leaving 2 bases between them. The length of the CDR3 is 11 residues. Details on this clonotype: Its antigen is unidentified.

This TCR was recovered from a human donor in good health. The genes are TRBV30 and TRBJ2-6; D is ambiguous. Sequenced input: CD4+ T cells from PBMCs. In DNA form, the CDR3 reads TGTGCCTGGAAAGGGGCCAACGTCCTGACTTTC. Translation: CAWKGANVLTF. The variable domain in full, completed from reference TRBV30 and TRBJ2-6, reads SQTIHQWPATLVQPVGSPLSLECTVEGTSNPNLYWYRQAAGRGLQLLFYSVGIGQISSEVPQNLSASRPQDRQFILSSKKLLLSDSGFYLCAWKGANVLTFGAGSRLTVL.